The 10 T cell receptor beta chains below all came from one sample that was sequenced in a study of neoadjuvant nivolumab and ipilimumab in lung cancer (dated by TCRdb to 2020 to 2021). Receptors were amplified or captured by the immunoSEQ multiplex PCR assay. What TCRdb holds here is the immuneACCESS table cut down to in-frame rearrangements. Part of the clones is not present; checked against another copy, under half of the missing clones reflect an unresolved V gene, and the others are unexplained. The sample table contains 44,000 or so clones; only one count was recorded for 80% to 90% of them. The top ten hold approximately 3.7% of the sample. The sample's time point, from its label and the paper: pretherapy, before neoadjuvant immune checkpoint inhibitors. The input for sequencing was blood, taken before neoadjuvant nivolumab, alone or with ipilimumab. Source of these receptors: an adult with non-small cell lung cancer. Some clones in this sample may be carry-over from other donors' samples.

The V call is TRBV4-2, the J call TRBJ2-7; D uncertain. Germline V gene lookup returns CDR1 LGHNA and CDR2 YNFKEQ. The CDR3 is 16 amino acids. V lost 0 bases and J 2 bases, leaving 14 bases between the germline ends. This CDR3 is CASSQDHQRPPYEQYF. CDR3 in DNA: TGTGCCAGCAGCCAAGATCACCAGCGCCCTCCCTACGAGCAGTACTTC.

The chain couples TRBV7-2 to TRBJ2-2, with D possibly TRBD2 on 5 matching bases. Per germline, CDR1 SGHTA and CDR2 FQGNSA. The CDR3 is 13 residues long. V lost 6 bases and J lost 5, with 10 bases in between. The CDR3 region has the DNA TGTGCCAGCAGTTTTGGACTTACCGGGGAGCTGTTTTTT. Protein sequence: CASSFGLTGELFF.

V is TRBV5-1 and J is TRBJ2-5; D gene unclear. This CDR3 is 14 amino acids long. The ends were cut back, 7 bases at V and 1 base at J, with 14 bases in the middle. The V gene's germline CDR1 is SGHRS and CDR2 YFSETQ. The CDR3 region has the DNA TGCGCCAGCCGACAAGCTAGTCCCCAAGAGACCCAGTACTTC. Protein sequence: CASRQASPQETQYF.

V and J are TRBV7-2 and TRBJ2-7, with 7 bases aligning to TRBD2. V was clipped by 1 base and J by 4 bases; unmatched bases: 4. Germline V gene data show CDR1 as SGHTA and CDR2 as FQGNSA. The CDR3 extends over 14 amino acids. DNA for the CDR3: TGTGCCAGCAGCTTAGAGCGGGGAAGATACGAGCAGTACTTC. Its translation: CASSLERGRYEQYF.

The chain recombines TRBV29-1 with TRBJ2-7, with a possible D match to TRBD2 (5 bases). The V and J ends lost 3 bases and 2 bases respectively, with 11 bases between them. CDR1 and CDR2 (germline): SQVTM, ANQGSEA. The CDR3 length is 13 residues. In nucleotides, the CDR3 is TGCAGCGTTGAGGACGGAGGCACCTACGAGCAGTACTTC. It encodes CSVEDGGTYEQYF.

The chain has TRBV19 and TRBJ2-1; 12 bases are shared with TRBD2. In germline, CDR1 is LNHDA, CDR2 SQIVND (reference sequence). V dropped 7 bases and J dropped 12; count of bases not matched to a gene: 13. The CDR3 runs 15 residues. CDR3 DNA sequence: TGTGCCAGTACCCTGACTAGCGGGAGTGGCTTTGGGCAGTTCTTC. Its translation is CASTLTSGSGFGQFF.

The rearrangement links TRBV4-3 to TRBJ1-4; D unclear. The CDR3 contains 14 residues. Germline V gene data show CDR1 as LGHNA and CDR2 as YSLEER. V was pared by 1 base and J by 6 bases, with 9 bases between. CDR3 nucleotide sequence: TGCGCCAGCAGCCAAGGAGGTGGTGATGAAAAACTGTTTTTT. It codes for CASSQGGGDEKLFF.

The V gene is TRBV7-2, the J gene TRBJ1-2; D gene ambiguous. V gave up 3 bases and J gave up 7 bases, with 12 bases separating them. The germline V gene has CDR1 SGHTA and CDR2 FQGNSA. This CDR3 has 13 amino acids. The CDR3 nucleotides read TGTGCCAGCAGCTTCGGGAGGGCTAGTGGCTACACCTTC. Translated, it gives CASSFGRASGYTF.

The chain links TRBV29-1 to TRBJ2-3, with 9 nucleotides matching TRBD2. The trim removed 3 bases at V and 6 bases at J, leaving 13 bases unmatched. The germline V gene has CDR1 SQVTM and CDR2 ANQGSEA. This CDR3 is built from 16 residues. CDR3 bases: TGCAGCGTTGACTCTGCGGGAGGGAGCATGGCGGATACGCAGTATTTT. It encodes CSVDSAGGSMADTQYF.

V is TRBV6-5 and J is TRBJ2-3, with a possible D match to TRBD2 (6 bases). The length of the CDR3 is 15 residues. The V gene lost 1 base and the J gene lost 0 bases, with 8 bases spanning the gap. CDR1 is MNHEY and CDR2 is SVGAGI in the germline V gene. Here the CDR3 reads CASSYFGSSTDTQYF. The CDR3 DNA follows: TGTGCCAGCAGTTACTTCGGGAGTAGCACAGATACGCAGTATTTT.